The clone carrying this T cell receptor (beta chain) is a singleton in its sample. This sample is part of a study of blood T cell repertoires in COVID-19. Overall study context: The United States, Italy and Spain provided the acute and convalescent COVID-19 samples. The analysed material was cDNA or gDNA that came from T cells, B-cell-depleted T cells, or PBMCs.

How the authors handled the data: Reference gene primers were amplified, and this amplification served to estimate nucleated cell counts. Assay used: immunoSEQ multiplex PCR; TCRdb lists only in-frame clones, some missing. V and J calls and clone size follow that table, whereas D and trimming were derived from the DNA. The sample includes some 31,000 clones, 70% to 90% of them seen just once. Germline assignment: CDR1 MDHEN and CDR2 SYDVKM. Trimming pared 6 bases from V and 4 bases from J, leaving 17 bases between. This CDR3 spans 15 amino acids. The sequencing input was peripheral blood. The clonotype originates from a man between 65 and 85 years old with active COVID-19. V is TRBV28 and J is TRBJ2-3; D is undetermined. CDR3 sequence (DNA): TGTGCCAGCAGCTCGCCGCGACTTACATCAGATACGCAGTATTTT. Protein sequence: CASSSPRLTSDTQYF.